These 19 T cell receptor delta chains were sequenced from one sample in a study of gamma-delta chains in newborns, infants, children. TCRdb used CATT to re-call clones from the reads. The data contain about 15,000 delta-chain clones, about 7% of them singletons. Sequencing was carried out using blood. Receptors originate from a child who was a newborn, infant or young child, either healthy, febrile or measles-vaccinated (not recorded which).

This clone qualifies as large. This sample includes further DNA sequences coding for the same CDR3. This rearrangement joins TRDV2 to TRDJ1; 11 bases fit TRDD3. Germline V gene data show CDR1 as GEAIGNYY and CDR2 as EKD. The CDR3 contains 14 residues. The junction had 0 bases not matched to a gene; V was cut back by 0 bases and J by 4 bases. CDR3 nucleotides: TGTGCCTGTGACACCTGGGGGATACGCGATAAACTCATCTTT. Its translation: CACDTWGIRDKLIF.

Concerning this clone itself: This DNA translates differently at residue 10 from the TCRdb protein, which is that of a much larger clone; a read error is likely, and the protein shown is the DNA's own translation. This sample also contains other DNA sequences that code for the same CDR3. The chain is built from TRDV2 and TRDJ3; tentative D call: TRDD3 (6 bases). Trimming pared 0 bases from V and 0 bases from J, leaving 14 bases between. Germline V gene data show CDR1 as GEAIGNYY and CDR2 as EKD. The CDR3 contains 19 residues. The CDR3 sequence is CACDTVGGPISWDTRQMFF. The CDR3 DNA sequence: TGTGCCTGTGACACCGTTGGGGGTCCCATCTCCTGGGACACCCGACAGATGTTTTTC.

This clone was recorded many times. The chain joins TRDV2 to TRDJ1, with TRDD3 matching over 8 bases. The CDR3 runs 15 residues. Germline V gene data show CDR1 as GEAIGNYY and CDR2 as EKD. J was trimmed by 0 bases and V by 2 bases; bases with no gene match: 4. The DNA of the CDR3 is TGTGCCTGTGACATACTGGGGGGATACACCGATAAACTCATCTTT. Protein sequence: CACDILGGYTDKLIF.

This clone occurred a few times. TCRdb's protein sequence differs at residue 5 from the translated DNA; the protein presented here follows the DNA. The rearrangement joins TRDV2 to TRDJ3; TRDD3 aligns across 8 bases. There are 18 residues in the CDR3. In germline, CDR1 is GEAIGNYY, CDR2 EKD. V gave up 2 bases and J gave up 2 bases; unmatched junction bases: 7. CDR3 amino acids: CACDMVGGITWDTRQMFF. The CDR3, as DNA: TGTGCCTGTGACATGGTCGGGGGGATAACCTGGGACACCCGACAGATGTTTTTC.

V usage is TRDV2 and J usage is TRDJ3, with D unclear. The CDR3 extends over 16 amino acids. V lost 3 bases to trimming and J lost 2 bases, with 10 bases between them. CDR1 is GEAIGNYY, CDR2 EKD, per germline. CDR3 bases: TGTGCCTGTGACCCCGTCCCCACCTGGGACACCCGACAGATGTTTTTC. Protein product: CACDPVPTWDTRQMFF.

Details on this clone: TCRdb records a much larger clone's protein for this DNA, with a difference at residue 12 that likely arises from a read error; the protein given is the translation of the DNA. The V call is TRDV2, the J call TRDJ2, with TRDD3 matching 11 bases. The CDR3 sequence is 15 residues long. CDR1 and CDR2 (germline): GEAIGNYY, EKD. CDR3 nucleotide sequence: TGTGCCTGTGACACCGTGGGGGATACGACAGCACGACTCTTCTTT. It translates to CACDTVGDTTARLFF.

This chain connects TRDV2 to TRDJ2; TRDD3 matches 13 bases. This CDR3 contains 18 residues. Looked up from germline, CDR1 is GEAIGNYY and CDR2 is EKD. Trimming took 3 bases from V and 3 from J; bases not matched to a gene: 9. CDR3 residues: CACDPLLGDTRMTAQLFF. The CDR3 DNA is TGTGCCTGTGACCCCTTACTGGGGGATACGCGGATGACAGCACAACTCTTCTTT.

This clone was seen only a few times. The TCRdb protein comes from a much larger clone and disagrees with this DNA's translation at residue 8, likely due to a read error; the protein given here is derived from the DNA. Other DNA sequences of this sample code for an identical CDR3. DNA of the CDR3: TGTGCCTGTGACACTGGGGGATCCTTTTCCTGGGACACCCGACAGATGTTTTTC. Translating gives CACDTGGSFSWDTRQMFF. The rearrangement joins TRDV2 to TRDJ3; 8 positions match TRDD3. The CDR3 contains 18 residues. Trimming cost V 1 base and J 1 base; bases outside gene matches: 5. The germline gives CDR1 GEAIGNYY, CDR2 EKD.

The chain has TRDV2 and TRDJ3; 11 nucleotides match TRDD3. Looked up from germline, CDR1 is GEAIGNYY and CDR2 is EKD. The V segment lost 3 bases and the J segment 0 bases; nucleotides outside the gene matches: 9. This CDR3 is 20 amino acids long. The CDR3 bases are TGTGCCTGTGACCACTGGGGGATAGAAGATGGCTCCTGGGACACCCGACAGATGTTTTTC. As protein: CACDHWGIEDGSWDTRQMFF.

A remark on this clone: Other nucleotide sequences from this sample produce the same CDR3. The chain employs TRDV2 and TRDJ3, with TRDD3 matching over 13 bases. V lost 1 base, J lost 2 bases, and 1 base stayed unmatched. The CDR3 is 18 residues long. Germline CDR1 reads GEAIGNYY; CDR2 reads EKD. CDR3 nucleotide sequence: TGTGCCTGTGACACACTGGGGGATACGCCCTGGGACACCCGACAGATGTTTTTC. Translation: CACDTLGDTPWDTRQMFF.

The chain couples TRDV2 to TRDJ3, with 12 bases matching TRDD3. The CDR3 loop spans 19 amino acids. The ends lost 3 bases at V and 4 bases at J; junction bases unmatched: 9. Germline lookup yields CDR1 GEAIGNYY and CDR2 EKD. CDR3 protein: CACDFLLGDTRWDTRQMFF. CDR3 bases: TGTGCCTGTGACTTCCTACTGGGGGATACAAGATGGGACACCCGACAGATGTTTTTC.

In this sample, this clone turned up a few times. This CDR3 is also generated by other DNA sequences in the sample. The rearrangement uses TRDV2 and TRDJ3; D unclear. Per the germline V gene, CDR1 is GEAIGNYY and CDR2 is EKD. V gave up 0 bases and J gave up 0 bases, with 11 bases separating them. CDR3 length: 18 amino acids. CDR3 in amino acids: CACDTAGRSSWDTRQMFF. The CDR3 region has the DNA TGTGCCTGTGACACCGCCGGGCGTAGCTCCTGGGACACCCGACAGATGTTTTTC.

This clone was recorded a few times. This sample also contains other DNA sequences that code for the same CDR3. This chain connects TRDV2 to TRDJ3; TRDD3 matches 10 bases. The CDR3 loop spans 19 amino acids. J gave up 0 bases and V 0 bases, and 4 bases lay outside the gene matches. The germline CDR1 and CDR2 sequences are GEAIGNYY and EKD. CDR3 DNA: TGTGCCTGTGACACCTGGGGGATACCGGGCTCCTGGGACACCCGACAGATGTTTTTC. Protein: CACDTWGIPGSWDTRQMFF.

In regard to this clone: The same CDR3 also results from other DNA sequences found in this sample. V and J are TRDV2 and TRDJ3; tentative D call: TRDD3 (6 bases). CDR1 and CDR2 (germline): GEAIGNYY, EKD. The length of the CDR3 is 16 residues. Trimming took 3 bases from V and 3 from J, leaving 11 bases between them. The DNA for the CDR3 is TGTGCCTGTGACTCCCTGGGGATCTGGGACACCCGACAGATGTTTTTC. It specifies CACDSLGIWDTRQMFF.

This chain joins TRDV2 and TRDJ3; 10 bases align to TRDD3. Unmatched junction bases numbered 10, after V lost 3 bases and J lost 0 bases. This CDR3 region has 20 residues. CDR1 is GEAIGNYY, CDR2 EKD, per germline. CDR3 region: CACDALGDPKSSWDTRQMFF. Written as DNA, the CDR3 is TGTGCCTGTGACGCACTGGGGGATCCAAAGAGCTCCTGGGACACCCGACAGATGTTTTTC.

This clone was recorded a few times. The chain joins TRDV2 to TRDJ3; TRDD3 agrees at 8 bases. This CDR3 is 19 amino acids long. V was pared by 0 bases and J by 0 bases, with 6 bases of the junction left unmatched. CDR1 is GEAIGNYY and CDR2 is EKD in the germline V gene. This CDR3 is CACDTEGYASSWDTRQMFF. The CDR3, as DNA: TGTGCCTGTGACACCGAGGGATACGCAAGCTCCTGGGACACCCGACAGATGTTTTTC.

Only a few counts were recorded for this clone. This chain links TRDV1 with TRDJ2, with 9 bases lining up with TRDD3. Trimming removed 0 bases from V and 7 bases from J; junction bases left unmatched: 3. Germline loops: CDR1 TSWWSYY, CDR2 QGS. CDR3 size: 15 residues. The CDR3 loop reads CALGELVLGEAQLFF. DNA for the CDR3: TGTGCTCTTGGGGAACTAGTACTGGGGGAAGCACAACTCTTCTTT.

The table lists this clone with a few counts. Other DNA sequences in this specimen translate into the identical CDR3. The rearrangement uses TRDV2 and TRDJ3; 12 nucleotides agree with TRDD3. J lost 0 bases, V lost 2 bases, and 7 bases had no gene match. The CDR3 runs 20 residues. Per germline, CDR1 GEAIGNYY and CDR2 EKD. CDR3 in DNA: TGTGCCTGTGACAGTACTGGGGGATACCCAAGCTCCTGGGACACCCGACAGATGTTTTTC. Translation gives CACDSTGGYPSSWDTRQMFF.

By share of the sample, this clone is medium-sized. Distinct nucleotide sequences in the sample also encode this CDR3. CDR3 sequence reads: CACDLLGDVWDTRQMFF. CDR3 bases: TGTGCCTGTGACCTACTGGGGGATGTTTGGGACACCCGACAGATGTTTTTC. The chain recombines TRDV2 with TRDJ3; the match to TRDD3 covers 10 bases. CDR1 GEAIGNYY and CDR2 EKD come from the germline V gene. After removal of 3 bases from V and 4 bases from J, the junction contained 5 bases not matched to a gene. The CDR3 covers 17 residues.